This entry describes one T cell receptor (beta chain). Germline loops: CDR1 MDHEN, CDR2 SYDVKM. The CDR3 has 14 residues. V shed 2 bases and J shed 0 bases, with 5 bases lying between them. The table came from immunoSEQ multiplex PCR; TCRdb's copy has only in-frame clones and leaves some out. The table records fewer than 90,000 clones, around 94% of them present only once. This specimen comes from a study of technical replicates of blood from several donors. The clonotype originates from a human donor in good health. The chain recombines TRBV28 with TRBJ1-5; D call uncertain. Input material: T cells isolated from PBMCs. This CDR3 reads CASSLVNSNQPQHF. CDR3 coding DNA: TGTGCCAGCAGTTTAGTAAATAGCAATCAGCCCCAGCATTTT.